This entry concerns a single T cell receptor beta chain. Its antigen is not identified. These data come from a study of T cell responses to AZD1222 COVID-19 vaccine. Study outcomes and limitations: Sampling that yielded the repertoires occurred only after the peak T cell response. White British donors predominated, females outnumbered males, and clonal diversity was possibly underestimated. Only six or seven AZD1222 recipients tested seropositive at baseline.

V dropped 2 bases and J dropped 0 bases, with 9 bases sitting between them. The CDR3 covers 14 residues. Germline CDR1 reads SGHNT; CDR2 reads YYREEE (reference sequence). The assay was immunoSEQ multiplex PCR, and TCRdb's table has in-frame clones only and misses some. The repertoire includes about 99,000 clones, around nine tenths of them detected once, and 3.3% sits in the top ten. The V call is TRBV5-4, the J call TRBJ2-7; a weak D match, TRBD1 (6 bases). The receptor comes from an adult who received the MenACWY meningococcal vaccine as a control. The input for sequencing was peripheral blood, taken 28 days after the second dose of the MenACWY control vaccine. Here the CDR3 DNA reads TGTGCCAGCAGCTTACAGGGTAGCTCCTACGAGCAGTACTTC. As protein: CASSLQGSSYEQYF.